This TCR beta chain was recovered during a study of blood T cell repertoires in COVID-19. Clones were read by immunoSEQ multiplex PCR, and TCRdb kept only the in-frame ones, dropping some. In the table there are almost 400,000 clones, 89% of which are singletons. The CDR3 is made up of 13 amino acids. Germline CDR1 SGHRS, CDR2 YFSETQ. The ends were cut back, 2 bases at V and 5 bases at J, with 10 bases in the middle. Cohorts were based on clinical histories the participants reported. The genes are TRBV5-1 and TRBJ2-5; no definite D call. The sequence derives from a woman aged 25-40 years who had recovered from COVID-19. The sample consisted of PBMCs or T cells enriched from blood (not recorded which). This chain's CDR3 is CASSFNFEETQYF. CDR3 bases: TGCGCCAGCAGCTTCAATTTCGAGGAGACCCAGTACTTC.